These 27 T cell receptor beta chains originate from one sample sequenced in a study of shared clonotypes between healthy human individuals. Assay: immunoSEQ multiplex PCR; the TCRdb copy retains only in-frame clones and omits some. The sample has approximately 500,000 clones; roughly 78% are singletons. The specimen was PBMCs. Receptors originate from a woman aged 40-49 years in good health. Some clones in this sample may be carry-over from other donors' samples.

This clone was found once. This sequence joins TRBV5-4 and TRBJ2-5, with 7 bases that match TRBD2. This CDR3 is built from 15 residues. The V and J ends lost 3 bases and 0 bases, in that order; junction bases with no gene match: 5. Germline values: CDR1 SGHNT, CDR2 YYREEE (reference sequence). Here the CDR3 reads CASSSKRGDQETQYF. CDR3 bases: TGTGCCAGCAGCTCAAAGCGGGGCGACCAAGAGACCCAGTACTTC.

The chain combines TRBV7-9 with TRBJ2-5; D is unresolved. The CDR3 consists of 15 residues. V was trimmed by 1 base and J by 2 bases, leaving 11 bases between them. Germline loops: CDR1 SEHNR, CDR2 FQNEAQ (reference sequence). This chain's CDR3 is CASSLVLGVQETQYF. In DNA, the CDR3 is TGTGCCAGCAGCTTAGTCTTGGGTGTACAAGAGACCCAGTACTTC.

V and J are TRBV19 and TRBJ1-1; D is perhaps TRBD1 (5 bases). The CDR3 is made up of 14 amino acids. Trimming took off 1 base at V and 4 bases at J, with 10 bases between the two ends. CDR1 is LNHDA, CDR2 SQIVND, per germline (reference sequence). The CDR3 bases are TGTGCCAGTAGTATAGTGCAGGGTAGCACTGAAGCTTTCTTT. This gives the protein CASSIVQGSTEAFF.

This clone was recorded a few times. This rearrangement joins TRBV11-3 to TRBJ2-2, with 7 bases aligning to TRBD2. The CDR3 covers 17 residues. V lost 0 bases, J lost 4 bases, and 8 bases stayed unmatched. CDR1 SGHNT and CDR2 YENEEA come from the germline V gene. The CDR3 protein is CASSLDRGRAFTGELFF. The DNA of the CDR3 is TGTGCCAGCAGCTTAGATCGCGGGAGAGCCTTCACCGGGGAGCTGTTTTTT.

Ten or more counts support this clone. The rearrangement links TRBV7-6 to TRBJ2-3; D is perhaps TRBD2 (5 bases). V was pared by 1 base and J by 3 bases, with 11 bases between. The CDR3 has 15 residues. CDR1 is SGHVS and CDR2 is FNYEAQ in the germline V gene. DNA for the CDR3: TGTGCCAGCAGCTTAGGGGGAGAACTGACAGATACGCAGTATTTT. Amino acid sequence: CASSLGGELTDTQYF.

The chain recombines TRBV6-1 with TRBJ2-3; TRBD1 matches 7 bases. With 7 bases clipped from V and 2 bases from J, the junction kept 9 bases outside the gene matches. CDR3 length: 15 residues. CDR1 MNHNS and CDR2 SASEGT come from the germline V gene. The DNA of the CDR3 is TGTGCCAGCACTAACCGACAGGGTGTCACAGATACGCAGTATTTT. Protein sequence: CASTNRQGVTDTQYF.

The gene calls are TRBV12-2 and TRBJ2-1; the D call of TRBD1 is as the table states it, not checked on the DNA. TRBV12-2 is a documented pseudogene. CDR3 length: 15 residues. This CDR3 is CASRLCLGRWNEQFF. In DNA form, the CDR3 reads TGTGCAAGTCGCTTATGTCTTGGCAGGTGGAATGAGCAGTTCTTC.

This clone was counted between two and nine times. J is TRBJ1-2 and V is TRBV6-4; 8 bases agree with TRBD1. J lost 5 bases, V lost 2 bases, and 7 bases had no gene match. The CDR3 is 15 residues long. Germline loops: CDR1 MRHNA, CDR2 SNTAGT. Written as DNA, the CDR3 is TGTGCCAGCAGTGACCAACCCGGGACAGGTTATGGCTACACCTTC. Translated, it gives CASSDQPGTGYGYTF.

This clone was seen a handful of times. The chain combines TRBV27 with TRBJ1-1; D ambiguous. There are 18 residues in the CDR3. Germline loops: CDR1 MNHEY, CDR2 SMNVEV (reference sequence). The ends were cut back, 5 bases at V and 0 bases at J, with 22 bases in the middle. CDR3 nucleotide sequence: TGTGCCAGCAGTCCCCGGGTGCAGGAGCGTATAATGAACACTGAAGCTTTCTTT. Translation: CASSPRVQERIMNTEAFF.

The V call is TRBV19, the J call TRBJ2-3; maybe TRBD2 (5 bases). Germline lookup yields CDR1 LNHDA and CDR2 SQIVND (reference sequence). The CDR3 has 16 amino acids. Trimming took off 2 bases at V and 2 bases at J, with 14 bases between the two ends. The CDR3 region has the DNA TGTGCCAGTAGTATACGTGTTAGCGCGAACACAGATACGCAGTATTTT. Protein: CASSIRVSANTDTQYF.

The chain carries TRBV2 and TRBJ2-1, with D unresolved. CDR3 length equals 13 residues. V dropped 3 bases and J dropped 4 bases, with 7 bases sitting between them. Germline CDR1 and CDR2: SNHLY and FYNNEI. The CDR3 sequence is CASSEWIYNEQFF. In nucleotides, the CDR3 is TGTGCCAGCAGTGAGTGGATTTACAATGAGCAGTTCTTC.

The V gene is TRBV11-2, the J gene TRBJ2-7; the match to TRBD1 covers 8 bases. This CDR3 spans 18 amino acids. Germline V CDR1 and CDR2: SGHAT, FQNNGV. V shed 5 bases, J shed 4 bases, and the junction held 19 bases outside the gene matches. The CDR3: CASSPIDRGRGRPYEQYF. CDR3 nucleotides: TGTGCCAGCAGCCCTATCGACAGGGGCAGAGGTCGTCCTTACGAGCAGTACTTC.

The J gene is TRBJ2-5, the V gene TRBV2; D may be TRBD2 (5 bases). V was pared by 8 bases and J by 5 bases, with 12 bases between. Germline V gene sequence: CDR1 SNHLY, CDR2 FYNNEI. This CDR3 has 12 residues. The CDR3 DNA reads as TGTGCCAGCGGTAGAAGGGAGGAGACCCAGTACTTC. Its translation is CASGRREETQYF.

This chain uses TRBV28 with TRBJ1-2; D is unclear. Germline loops: CDR1 MDHEN, CDR2 SYDVKM. Trimming shortened V by 5 bases and J by 5 bases, and 6 bases separated the two germline ends. CDR3 length: 11 residues. The chain's CDR3 is CASSIEYGYTF. The CDR3 DNA follows: TGTGCCAGCAGTATTGAGTATGGCTACACCTTC.

This clone was recorded once. The CDR3 ends on some other residue instead of the conserved phenylalanine or tryptophan, so this is likely a read error. Because the CDR3's place on the DNA is in doubt, the DNA is left out and the CDR3 is given as listed by TCRdb. V usage is TRBV10-1 and J usage is TRBJ2-6. The CDR3 has 15 residues if both end residues are counted. Per the germline V gene, CDR1 is WNHNN and CDR2 is SYGVQD (reference sequence). Here the CDR3 reads CASSGSTRSHKVGPI.

This chain uses TRBV7-2 with TRBJ2-2; 8 bases map to TRBD2. The CDR3 is 16 amino acids. V trimming: 1 base; J trimming: 5 bases; junction bases outside the gene matches: 6. From germline, CDR1 is SGHTA and CDR2 FQGNSA. The CDR3 protein is CASSLVGASGTGELFF. CDR3 nucleotides: TGTGCCAGCAGCTTAGTTGGGGCTAGCGGGACCGGGGAGCTGTTTTTT.

This clone is a singleton in its sample. The J gene is TRBJ2-2, the V gene TRBV7-9, with 8 bases matching TRBD2. From germline, CDR1 is SEHNR and CDR2 FQNEAQ (reference sequence). Trimming removed 4 bases from V and 7 bases from J; junction bases left unmatched: 5. This CDR3 is built from 14 residues. The CDR3 DNA follows: TGTGCCAGCAGCTGGCGCGCGGGGGGCGGGGAGCTGTTTTTT. Protein: CASSWRAGGGELFF. The entire variable domain, with the rest obtained from reference TRBV7-9 and TRBJ2-2, is as follows: DTGVSQNPRHKITKRGQNVTFRCDPISEHNRLYWYRQTLGQGPEFLTYFQNEAQLEKSRLLSDRFSAERPKGSFSTLEIQRTEQGDSAMYLCASSWRAGGGELFFGEGSRLTVL.

The J gene is TRBJ2-1, the V gene TRBV6-1; 11 nucleotides line up with TRBD2. CDR1 and CDR2 from the germline V gene are MNHNS and SASEGT. The CDR3 length is 18 residues. Trimming at V came to 1 base and at J to 5 bases, leaving 10 bases not matched to a gene. The CDR3 reads CASSEVMGSGRGNNEQFF. In nucleotides, the CDR3 is TGTGCCAGCAGTGAAGTAATGGGTAGCGGGAGGGGGAACAATGAGCAGTTCTTC.

This chain uses TRBV2 with TRBJ2-1; D remains ambiguous. The CDR3 sequence is 12 residues long. V shed 6 bases and J shed 8 bases, with 11 bases lying between them. The germline gives CDR1 SNHLY, CDR2 FYNNEI. This chain's CDR3 is CASRSLTDEQFF. CDR3 coding DNA: TGTGCCAGCAGATCCTTAACGGATGAGCAGTTCTTC.

The gene calls are TRBV5-1 and TRBJ2-7; weak D call: TRBD2 (6 bases). The V gene's germline CDR1 is SGHRS and CDR2 YFSETQ. This CDR3 has 15 amino acids. Between the trimmed V and J ends, which lost 3 bases and 2 bases, there was a span of 15 bases. CDR3 protein: CASSSSSGRTYEQYF. CDR3 DNA sequence: TGCGCCAGCAGCTCCTCGTCGGGGAGGACCTACGAGCAGTACTTC.

This clone was detected only once. V gene TRBV5-4 combines with J gene TRBJ2-1; no clear D gene. This CDR3 spans 13 amino acids. V was trimmed by 0 bases and J by 6 bases, leaving 7 bases between them. CDR1 is SGHNT and CDR2 is YYREEE in the germline V gene (reference sequence). In nucleotides, the CDR3 is TGTGCCAGCAGCTTGGTAGTCGGCAATGAGCAGTTCTTC. Encoded protein: CASSLVVGNEQFF.

This rearrangement joins TRBV7-9 to TRBJ2-2; 7 nucleotides agree with TRBD2. Unmatched junction bases numbered 8, after V lost 5 bases and J lost 2 bases. CDR3 size: 16 residues. Germline values: CDR1 SEHNR, CDR2 FQNEAQ (reference sequence). CDR3 in amino acids: CASSPRGAGNTGELFF. CDR3 DNA sequence: TGTGCCAGCAGCCCCCGGGGAGCGGGAAACACCGGGGAGCTGTTTTTT.

The chain couples TRBV7-6 to TRBJ2-7; TRBD1 agrees at 11 bases. J gave up 2 bases and V 0 bases, and 0 bases lay outside the gene matches. Looked up from germline, CDR1 is SGHVS and CDR2 is FNYEAQ. This CDR3 contains 15 residues. Written as DNA, the CDR3 is TGTGCCAGCAGCTTAGCGGGACAGGGGGCCTACGAGCAGTACTTC. It yields the protein CASSLAGQGAYEQYF.

This chain connects TRBV11-2 to TRBJ2-7; 9 bases align to TRBD1. Germline values: CDR1 SGHAT, CDR2 FQNNGV. Germline trimming cut 5 bases from V and 3 bases from J; bases unmatched to any gene: 11. CDR3 size: 16 residues. CDR3 nucleotide sequence: TGTGCCAGCAGCCCCACGATGGGACAGGGAAGCTACGAGCAGTACTTC. It codes for CASSPTMGQGSYEQYF.

The chain employs TRBV2 and TRBJ2-7; D may be TRBD1 or TRBD2 (5 bases each). Germline V gene lookup returns CDR1 SNHLY and CDR2 FYNNEI. Trimming cost V 7 bases and J 2 bases, with 21 bases left between them. The CDR3 length is 16 residues. CDR3 sequence (DNA): TGTGCCAGCATGAACATCCGGGGCTCAACCCCCTACGAGCAGTACTTC. This translates into CASMNIRGSTPYEQYF.

In DNA, the CDR3 is TGCGCCAGCAGCTTGGAACTAGGGCTGTCTGGCGAGCAGTACTTC. This sequence encodes CASSLELGLSGEQYF. The chain recombines TRBV5-1 with TRBJ2-7, with D possibly TRBD2 on 5 matching bases. The CDR3 has 15 amino acids. The germline V and J ends were trimmed by 0 bases and 6 bases, with 16 bases remaining between them. Germline CDR1 is SGHRS and CDR2 is YFSETQ.

The V call is TRBV29-1, the J call TRBJ1-2; 10 bases align to TRBD1. J gave up 6 bases and V 7 bases, and 2 bases lay outside the gene matches. The V gene's germline CDR1 is SQVTM and CDR2 ANQGSEA. CDR3 size: 11 residues. The DNA for the CDR3 is TGCAGCGCGGGACAGGGGAATGGCTACACCTTC. It codes for CSAGQGNGYTF. The complete variable domain, with remaining parts taken from reference TRBV29-1 and TRBJ1-2, reads SAVISQKPSRDICQRGTSLTIQCQVDSQVTMMFWYRQQPGQSLTLIATANQGSEATYESGFVIDKFPISRPNLTFSTLTVSNMSPEDSSIYLCSAGQGNGYTFGSGTRLTVV.